One sample yielded the 27 T cell receptor beta chains listed below, sequenced in a study of blood T cell repertoires in COVID-19. This table comes from immunoSEQ multiplex PCR, and its TCRdb copy is limited to in-frame clones, with some not included. The top ten hold roughly a fifth of the sample, which has roughly 190,000 clones, 70% to 90% seen once. Source material: peripheral blood. The receptor set was obtained from a man aged 60 to 69 with active or convalescent COVID-19.

This clone has ten or more counts. The V and J genes are TRBV11-2 and TRBJ2-7; TRBD2 is a possible D gene (5 bases). Trimming took 5 bases from V and 6 from J, leaving 11 bases between them. The CDR3 length is 12 residues. Germline lookup yields CDR1 SGHAT and CDR2 FQNNGV. In DNA form, the CDR3 reads TGTGCCAGCAGCCGCTGGACTCGCGAGCAGTACTTC. This sequence encodes CASSRWTREQYF.

This clone was counted only a few times. This rearrangement joins TRBV12-1 to TRBJ2-7; TRBD1 is the table's D call and was not checked against the DNA. TRBV12-1 is tagged as a pseudogene. This CDR3 has 16 amino acids. The CDR3, as DNA: TGTGCCAGCAGATCTGAGACGGATAACAGCCGCTACGAGCAGTACTTC. It specifies CASRSETDNSRYEQYF.

The chain has TRBV10-3 and TRBJ1-1, with 10 bases that match TRBD1. Germline assignment: CDR1 ENHRY and CDR2 SYGVKD. The V gene end was trimmed by 8 bases and the J gene end by 1 base; junction bases not matched to a gene: 1. The CDR3 loop spans 13 amino acids. This CDR3 reads CAIGDRGNTEAFF. CDR3 nucleotides: TGTGCCATCGGGGACAGGGGGAACACTGAAGCTTTCTTT.

This clone was picked up one time. V is TRBV9 and J is TRBJ1-3; TRBD1 matches at 9 bases. The CDR3 runs 15 residues. Trimming removed 3 bases from V and 8 bases from J; junction bases left unmatched: 9. Germline lookup yields CDR1 SGDLS and CDR2 YYNGEE. CDR3 nucleotides: TGTGCCAGCAGCGAGGCCCCGACAGGGGGAGACACCATATATTTT. This gives the protein CASSEAPTGGDTIYF.

This chain joins TRBV7-8 and TRBJ2-3; D is perhaps TRBD2 (6 bases). The CDR3 length is 13 residues. Between the trimmed V and J ends, which lost 4 bases and 2 bases, there was a span of 7 bases. From germline, CDR1 is SGHVS and CDR2 FQNEAQ. This CDR3 is CASSSDYTDTQYF. CDR3 DNA: TGTGCCAGCAGCTCGGACTACACAGATACGCAGTATTTT.

This chain links TRBV11-2 with TRBJ1-1; 9 positions match TRBD1. Germline CDR1 is SGHAT and CDR2 is FQNNGV. The CDR3 consists of 14 residues. Trimming took 5 bases from V and 4 from J; bases not matched to a gene: 5. The CDR3 DNA reads TGTGCCAGCAGCCGGGACAGGGCAGGCACTGAAGCTTTCTTT. Translation: CASSRDRAGTEAFF.

The rearrangement uses TRBV12-5 and TRBJ1-1; the match to TRBD1 covers 10 bases. The CDR3 is made up of 15 amino acids. CDR1 and CDR2 (germline): LGHNT, FRNRAP. V shed 4 bases, J shed 4 bases, and the junction held 6 bases outside the gene matches. CDR3 amino acids: CASGSQGTGVTEAFF. CDR3 DNA: TGTGCTAGTGGTTCCCAAGGGACAGGGGTCACTGAAGCTTTCTTT.

This chain uses TRBV10-3 with TRBJ2-6, with a tentative D call TRBD1 (5 bases). The length of the CDR3 is 15 residues. Deletions cut 2 bases from V and 4 bases from J, with 9 bases between. Germline assignment: CDR1 ENHRY and CDR2 SYGVKD. The CDR3 loop reads CAISEGQGGANVLTF. The CDR3 DNA is TGTGCCATCAGTGAGGGGCAGGGAGGGGCCAACGTCCTGACTTTC.

This chain connects TRBV6-5 to TRBJ2-1; 9 bases are a match to TRBD1. J gave up 6 bases and V 5 bases, and 5 bases lay outside the gene matches. The germline V gene has CDR1 MNHEY and CDR2 SVGAGI. There are 14 residues in the CDR3. CDR3 DNA sequence: TGTGCCAGCAGTCTCCAGACAGGGGGCAATGAGCAGTTCTTC. Its protein is CASSLQTGGNEQFF.

This chain connects TRBV13 to TRBJ2-3; a weak D match, TRBD2 (5 bases). Per the germline V gene, CDR1 is PRHDT and CDR2 is FYEKMQ (reference sequence). This CDR3 has 12 amino acids. Trimming took 8 bases from V and 4 from J, leaving 10 bases between them. The CDR3 region has the DNA TGTGCCAGCGGACGAGGGCCAGATACGCAGTATTTT. Translating it yields CASGRGPDTQYF.

In this sample, this clone turned up once. V and J are TRBV10-3 and TRBJ1-1; no reliable D call. Trimming stripped 5 bases from V and 1 base from J, with 11 bases between. Germline values: CDR1 ENHRY, CDR2 SYGVKD. CDR3 length: 14 residues. CDR3: CAISPKGGNTEAFF. In DNA, the CDR3 is TGTGCCATCAGTCCCAAGGGAGGGAACACTGAAGCTTTCTTT.

The CDR3 here is CASSDPSIGEQYF. The CDR3 DNA follows: TGTGCCAGCAGTGACCCGTCTATTGGCGAGCAGTACTTC. V is TRBV6-4 and J is TRBJ2-7; D remains ambiguous. Germline CDR1 is MRHNA and CDR2 is SNTAGT. The CDR3 loop spans 13 amino acids. Trimming took 2 bases from V and 6 from J, leaving 11 bases between them.

The J gene is TRBJ2-6, the V gene TRBV19; D is perhaps TRBD2 (6 bases). Trimming removed 5 bases from V and 0 bases from J, with 17 bases in between. The CDR3 is made up of 18 amino acids. Germline lookup yields CDR1 LNHDA and CDR2 SQIVND (reference sequence). The CDR3 is CASSLGGLRISGANVLTF. In DNA, the CDR3 is TGTGCCAGTAGTCTGGGGGGACTCCGTATCTCTGGGGCCAACGTCCTGACTTTC.

This chain joins TRBV2 and TRBJ1-6; 7 bases align to TRBD1. V lost 3 bases to trimming and J lost 4 bases; unmatched junction nucleotides: 6. Germline loops: CDR1 SNHLY, CDR2 FYNNEI. The CDR3 extends over 16 amino acids. The CDR3 sequence is CASSDRQGVYNSPLHF. The CDR3 DNA reads TGTGCCAGCAGTGATCGCCAGGGGGTGTATAATTCACCCCTCCACTTT. Looking up the rest from reference TRBV2 and TRBJ1-6 gives the full variable domain: EPEVTQTPSHQVTQMGQEVILRCVPISNHLYFYWYRQILGQKVEFLVSFYNNEISEKSEIFDDQFSVERPDGSNFTLKIRSTKLEDSAMYFCASSDRQGVYNSPLHFGNGTRLTVT.

This rearrangement joins TRBV30 to TRBJ2-1, with 9 bases lining up with TRBD2. The ends lost 2 bases at V and 7 bases at J; junction bases unmatched: 3. This CDR3 is built from 13 residues. Germline V gene lookup returns CDR1 GTSNPN and CDR2 SVGIG (reference sequence). The CDR3 DNA reads TGTGCCTGGAGTATCGGACTAGCGAATGAGCAGTTCTTC. Translated: CAWSIGLANEQFF. The whole variable domain, filled in from reference TRBV30 and TRBJ2-1, reads SQTIHQWPATLVQPVGSPLSLECTVEGTSNPNLYWYRQAAGRGLQLLFYSVGIGQISSEVPQNLSASRPQDRQFILSSKKLLLSDSGFYLCAWSIGLANEQFFGPGTRLTVL.

V gene TRBV27 combines with J gene TRBJ2-3, with 13 bases aligning to TRBD2. The CDR3 sequence is 18 residues long. Germline assignment: CDR1 MNHEY and CDR2 SMNVEV (reference sequence). V shed 4 bases and J 2 bases; nucleotides not matched to a gene: 9. The CDR3 nucleotides read TGTGCCAGCAGTTCCCGACTAGCGGGGGGCTCTACCACAGATACGCAGTATTTT. This sequence encodes CASSSRLAGGSTTDTQYF.

The V gene is TRBV3-1 (or the pseudogene TRBV3-2), the J gene TRBJ1-2; maybe TRBD1 (6 bases). The V gene's germline CDR1 is LGHDT and CDR2 YNNKEL (reference sequence). CDR3 size: 11 residues. V dropped 11 bases and J dropped 8 bases, with 15 bases sitting between them. CDR3 nucleotides: TGTGCCTCCCGGGGGGCGGAGGGCTACACCTTC. This gives the protein CASRGAEGYTF.

This chain uses TRBV6-2 or TRBV6-3 with TRBJ1-1; D is perhaps TRBD1 (5 bases). V lost 5 bases to trimming and J lost 5 bases, with 12 bases between them. Germline CDR1 reads MNHEY; CDR2 reads SVGEGT. The CDR3 has 13 amino acids. The DNA for the CDR3 is TGTGCCAGCAGTACCAGGGTGGGGACTGAAGCTTTCTTT. Translated, it gives CASSTRVGTEAFF.

The chain has TRBV10-3 and TRBJ1-2; no definite D call. V lost 0 bases, J lost 6 bases, and 11 bases lay in between. The V gene's germline CDR1 is ENHRY and CDR2 SYGVKD. The CDR3 sequence is 14 residues long. The DNA for the CDR3 is TGTGCCATCAGTGAGTCGGCAAACAGTCATGGCTACACCTTC. Its translation: CAISESANSHGYTF.

This sequence joins TRBV27 and TRBJ1-2; TRBD1 agrees at 7 bases. The V segment lost 5 bases and the J segment 7 bases; nucleotides outside the gene matches: 13. The germline CDR1 and CDR2 sequences are MNHEY and SMNVEV (reference sequence). The CDR3 is 15 residues long. The CDR3 protein is CASSRTWDSGLGYTF. The CDR3 coding sequence is TGTGCCAGCAGTCGAACCTGGGACAGCGGGCTTGGCTACACCTTC.

V gene TRBV19 combines with J gene TRBJ1-5; 10 bases are a match to TRBD1. This CDR3 spans 16 amino acids. Germline V CDR1 and CDR2: LNHDA, SQIVND (reference sequence). V shed 4 bases, J shed 3 bases, and the junction held 6 bases outside the gene matches. The CDR3 loop is CASSKGDRGFNQPQHF. In DNA, the CDR3 is TGTGCCAGTAGTAAGGGGGACAGGGGATTCAATCAGCCCCAGCATTTT.

The genes are TRBV19 and TRBJ2-7; 9 nucleotides align to TRBD2. The CDR3 covers 15 residues. V was clipped by 6 bases and J by 6 bases; unmatched bases: 12. Germline loops: CDR1 LNHDA, CDR2 SQIVND (reference sequence). The CDR3 sequence: CASSARTSVSGEQYF. For the CDR3, the DNA is TGTGCCAGTAGCGCCAGGACTAGCGTGAGCGGCGAGCAGTACTTC.

The chain joins TRBV10-3 to TRBJ1-2; D is unresolved. The CDR3 runs to 13 residues. V gave up 3 bases and J gave up 7 bases, with 12 bases separating them. Germline V gives CDR1 ENHRY, CDR2 SYGVKD. CDR3 DNA: TGTGCCATCAGTGATATAGCGGCCGGTGGCTACACCTTC. It translates to CAISDIAAGGYTF.

The V and J genes are TRBV5-1 and TRBJ2-7; 8 bases map to TRBD1. The V and J ends lost 0 bases and 1 base, in that order; junction bases with no gene match: 6. Germline-derived CDR1 and CDR2 are SGHRS and YFSETQ. The CDR3 runs to 16 residues. The CDR3 DNA is TGCGCCAGCAGCTTGGCCGGACAGGGAGTTTCCTACGAGCAGTACTTC. The encoded protein is CASSLAGQGVSYEQYF.

CDR3 amino acids: CASSAPGLAFNEQFF. CDR3 sequence (DNA): TGTGCCAGCAGCGCCCCGGGACTAGCGTTCAATGAGCAGTTCTTC. J is TRBJ2-1 and V is TRBV7-9, with 10 nucleotides matching TRBD2. This CDR3 has 15 residues. The J segment lost 6 bases and the V segment lost 5 bases, leaving 7 bases of the junction unmatched. Germline values: CDR1 SEHNR, CDR2 FQNEAQ (reference sequence).

The chain combines TRBV9 with TRBJ1-3, with D perhaps matching TRBD1 (5 bases). This CDR3 has 15 amino acids. V lost 2 bases and J lost 2, with 11 bases in between. CDR1 is SGDLS and CDR2 is YYNGEE in the germline V gene. CDR3 in amino acids: CASSVDQGAGNTIYF. The CDR3 bases are TGTGCCAGCAGCGTGGACCAAGGGGCTGGAAACACCATATATTTT.

The chain uses TRBV27 and TRBJ2-1; D is unclear. Germline CDR1 and CDR2: MNHEY and SMNVEV (reference sequence). CDR3 length: 14 amino acids. Trimming shortened V by 5 bases and J by 6 bases, and 14 bases separated the two germline ends. The DNA for the CDR3 is TGTGCCAGCAGTCCCCGGTTTCCGCGCAATGAGCAGTTCTTC. The encoded protein is CASSPRFPRNEQFF.